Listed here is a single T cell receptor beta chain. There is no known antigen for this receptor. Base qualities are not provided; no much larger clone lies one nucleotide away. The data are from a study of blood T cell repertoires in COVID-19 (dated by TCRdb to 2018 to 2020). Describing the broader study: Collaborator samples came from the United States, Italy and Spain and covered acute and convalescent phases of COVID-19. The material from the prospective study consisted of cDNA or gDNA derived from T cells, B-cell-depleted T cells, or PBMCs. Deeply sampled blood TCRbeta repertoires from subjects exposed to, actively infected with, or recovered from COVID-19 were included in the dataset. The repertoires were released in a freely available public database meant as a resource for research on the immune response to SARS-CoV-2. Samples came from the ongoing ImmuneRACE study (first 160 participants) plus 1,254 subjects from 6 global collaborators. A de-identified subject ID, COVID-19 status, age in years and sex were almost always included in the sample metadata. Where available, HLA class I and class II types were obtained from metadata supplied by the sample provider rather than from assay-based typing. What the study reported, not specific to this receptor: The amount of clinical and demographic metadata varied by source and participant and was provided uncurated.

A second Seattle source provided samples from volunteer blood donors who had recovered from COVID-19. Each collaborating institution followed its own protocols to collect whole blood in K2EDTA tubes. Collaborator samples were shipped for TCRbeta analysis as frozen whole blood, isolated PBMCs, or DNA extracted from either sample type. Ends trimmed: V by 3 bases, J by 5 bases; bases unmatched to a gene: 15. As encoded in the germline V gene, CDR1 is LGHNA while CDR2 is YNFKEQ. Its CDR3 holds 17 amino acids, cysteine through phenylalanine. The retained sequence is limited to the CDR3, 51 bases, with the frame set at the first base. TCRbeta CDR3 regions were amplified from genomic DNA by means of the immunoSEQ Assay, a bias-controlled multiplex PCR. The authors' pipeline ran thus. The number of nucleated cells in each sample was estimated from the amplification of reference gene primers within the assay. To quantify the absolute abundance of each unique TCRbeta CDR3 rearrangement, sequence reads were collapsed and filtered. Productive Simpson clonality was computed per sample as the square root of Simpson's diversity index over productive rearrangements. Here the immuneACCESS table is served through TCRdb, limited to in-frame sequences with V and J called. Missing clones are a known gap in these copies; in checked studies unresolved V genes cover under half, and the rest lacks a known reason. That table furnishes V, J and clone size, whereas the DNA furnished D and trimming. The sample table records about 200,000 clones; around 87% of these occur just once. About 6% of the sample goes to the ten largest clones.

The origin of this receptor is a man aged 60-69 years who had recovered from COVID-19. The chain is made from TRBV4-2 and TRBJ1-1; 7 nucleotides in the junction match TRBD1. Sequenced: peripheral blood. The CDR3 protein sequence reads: CASSQGVRQGGKTEAFF. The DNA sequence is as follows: TGTGCCAGCAGCCAGGGAGTGAGACAGGGTGGAAAAACTGAAGCTTTCTTT.